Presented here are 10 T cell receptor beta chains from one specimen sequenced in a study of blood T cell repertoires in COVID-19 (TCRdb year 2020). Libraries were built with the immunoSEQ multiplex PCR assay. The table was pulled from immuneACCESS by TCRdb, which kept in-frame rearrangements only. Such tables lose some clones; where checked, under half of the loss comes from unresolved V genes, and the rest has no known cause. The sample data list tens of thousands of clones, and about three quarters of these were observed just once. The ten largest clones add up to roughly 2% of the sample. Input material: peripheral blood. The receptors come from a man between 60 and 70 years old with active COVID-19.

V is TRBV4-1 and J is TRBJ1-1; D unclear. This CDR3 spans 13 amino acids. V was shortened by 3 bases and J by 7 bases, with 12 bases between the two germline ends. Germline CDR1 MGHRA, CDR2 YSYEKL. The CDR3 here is CASSHPGGFEAFF. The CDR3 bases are TGCGCCAGCAGCCACCCAGGCGGGTTTGAAGCTTTCTTT.

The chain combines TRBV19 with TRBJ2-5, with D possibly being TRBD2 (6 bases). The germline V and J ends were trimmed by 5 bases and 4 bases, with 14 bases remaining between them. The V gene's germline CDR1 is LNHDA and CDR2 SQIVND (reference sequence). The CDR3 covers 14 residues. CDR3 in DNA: TGTGCCAGTAGTGCCTCGACTAGTAGAGAGACCCAGTACTTC. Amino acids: CASSASTSRETQYF.

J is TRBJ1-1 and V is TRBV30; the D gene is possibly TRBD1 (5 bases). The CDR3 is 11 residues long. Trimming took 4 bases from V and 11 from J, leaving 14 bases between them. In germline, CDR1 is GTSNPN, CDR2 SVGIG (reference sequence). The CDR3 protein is CAWKKGRGAFF. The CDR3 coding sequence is TGTGCCTGGAAAAAGGGGCGTGGGGCTTTCTTT.

CDR3 bases: TGTGCCAGCAATCGACTAGCTAACGAGCAGTACTTC. It codes for CASNRLANEQYF. The V call is TRBV25-1, the J call TRBJ2-7, with TRBD2 matching 7 bases. The CDR3 consists of 12 residues. CDR1 is MGHDK, CDR2 SYGVNS, per germline. J was trimmed by 5 bases and V by 7 bases; bases with no gene match: 5.

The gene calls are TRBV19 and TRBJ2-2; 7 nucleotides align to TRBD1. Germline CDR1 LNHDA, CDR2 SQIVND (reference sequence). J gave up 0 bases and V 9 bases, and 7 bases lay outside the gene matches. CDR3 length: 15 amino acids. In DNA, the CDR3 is TGTGCCAGCCAATCTGGGACAGCGAACACCGGGGAGCTGTTTTTT. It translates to CASQSGTANTGELFF.

In nucleotides, the CDR3 is TGTGCCAGCAGCCTGCTCTCGACAGGGTTAGGGTATGGCTACACCTTC. Protein: CASSLLSTGLGYGYTF. The chain uses TRBV14 and TRBJ1-2; TRBD1 matches 7 bases. After removal of 4 bases from V and 5 bases from J, the junction contained 13 bases not matched to a gene. There are 16 residues in the CDR3. From germline, CDR1 is SGHDN and CDR2 FVKESK.

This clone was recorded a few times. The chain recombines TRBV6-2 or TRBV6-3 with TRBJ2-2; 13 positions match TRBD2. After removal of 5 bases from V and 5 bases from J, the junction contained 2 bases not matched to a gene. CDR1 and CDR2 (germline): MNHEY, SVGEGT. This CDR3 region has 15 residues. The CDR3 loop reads CASSQTSGRTGELFF. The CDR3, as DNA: TGTGCCAGCAGTCAGACTAGCGGGAGGACCGGGGAGCTGTTTTTT.

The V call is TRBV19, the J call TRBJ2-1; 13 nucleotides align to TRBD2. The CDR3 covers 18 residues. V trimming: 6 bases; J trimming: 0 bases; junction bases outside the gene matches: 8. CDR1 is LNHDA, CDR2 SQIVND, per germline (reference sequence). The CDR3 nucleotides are TGTGCCAGTAGGACGGGACTAGCGGGGCTGAGCTCCTACAATGAGCAGTTCTTC. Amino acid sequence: CASRTGLAGLSSYNEQFF.

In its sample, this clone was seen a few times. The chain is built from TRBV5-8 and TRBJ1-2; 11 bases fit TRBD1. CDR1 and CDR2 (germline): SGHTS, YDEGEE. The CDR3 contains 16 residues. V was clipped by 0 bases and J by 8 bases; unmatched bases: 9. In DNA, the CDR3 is TGTGCCAGCAGCTTGGCCGGGACAGGGGGGACGAACGGCTACACCTTC. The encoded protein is CASSLAGTGGTNGYTF.

The CDR3: CAWSRAGGAFF. DNA of the CDR3: TGTGCCTGGAGTCGAGCAGGGGGTGCTTTCTTT. The chain links TRBV30 to TRBJ1-1; 7 bases agree with TRBD1. V dropped 2 bases and J dropped 11; count of bases not matched to a gene: 5. Germline values: CDR1 GTSNPN, CDR2 SVGIG (reference sequence). The CDR3 is 11 residues long.